The 5 T cell receptor beta chains listed next were all sequenced from one sample in a study of blood T cell repertoires in COVID-19. The repertoire was sequenced with immunoSEQ multiplex PCR; TCRdb's copy has only in-frame clones and lacks some. The profile shows approximately 300,000 clones, 85% to 90% of them singletons. Sequences were obtained from PBMCs or T cells enriched from blood (not recorded which). The receptors stem from a man younger than 40 who had recovered from COVID-19.

This rearrangement joins TRBV10-3 to TRBJ2-3, with TRBD1 matching over 8 bases. Germline lookup yields CDR1 ENHRY and CDR2 SYGVKD. CDR3 size: 15 residues. J lost 0 bases, V lost 6 bases, and 5 bases had no gene match. CDR3 DNA: TGTGCCATCAGCTTGGACAGGGTTAGCACAGATACGCAGTATTTT. Its translation: CAISLDRVSTDTQYF.

V gene TRBV24-1 combines with J gene TRBJ2-2; D gene uncertain. The CDR3 length is 16 residues. Germline loops: CDR1 KGHDR, CDR2 SFDVKD. V lost 1 base to trimming and J lost 0 bases, with 8 bases between them. CDR3 amino acids: CATSDLPVSNTGELFF. CDR3 DNA sequence: TGTGCCACCAGTGATTTACCGGTTTCGAACACCGGGGAGCTGTTTTTT.

The V gene is TRBV27, the J gene TRBJ1-2, with a weak D call TRBD1 (6 bases). Per the germline V gene, CDR1 is MNHEY and CDR2 is SMNVEV (reference sequence). The CDR3 runs to 16 residues. The V end lost 5 bases, the J end lost 5 bases, and 21 bases lay between the germline ends. In DNA, the CDR3 is TGTGCCAGCAGTGCAGCCTCGCCGGACAGTAGTTATGGCTACACCTTC. Its translation is CASSAASPDSSYGYTF.

This clone was counted a single time. The chain uses TRBV7-9 and TRBJ2-7; TRBD1 matches 7 bases. Germline V gives CDR1 SEHNR, CDR2 FQNEAQ (reference sequence). The CDR3 consists of 16 residues. V lost 5 bases and J lost 2; bases outside the gene matches: 12. CDR3 in amino acids: CASSAPTGIGAYEQYF. CDR3 bases: TGTGCCAGCAGCGCGCCGACAGGGATAGGCGCCTACGAGCAGTACTTC.

The chain employs TRBV19 and TRBJ2-5; 8 bases map to TRBD1. Germline CDR1 LNHDA, CDR2 SQIVND (reference sequence). The V gene end was trimmed by 3 bases and the J gene end by 2 bases; junction bases not matched to a gene: 5. This CDR3 contains 15 residues. The CDR3 DNA reads as TGTGCCAGTAGTATCACAGGGGGGAGACAAGAGACCCAGTACTTC. Its translation is CASSITGGRQETQYF.